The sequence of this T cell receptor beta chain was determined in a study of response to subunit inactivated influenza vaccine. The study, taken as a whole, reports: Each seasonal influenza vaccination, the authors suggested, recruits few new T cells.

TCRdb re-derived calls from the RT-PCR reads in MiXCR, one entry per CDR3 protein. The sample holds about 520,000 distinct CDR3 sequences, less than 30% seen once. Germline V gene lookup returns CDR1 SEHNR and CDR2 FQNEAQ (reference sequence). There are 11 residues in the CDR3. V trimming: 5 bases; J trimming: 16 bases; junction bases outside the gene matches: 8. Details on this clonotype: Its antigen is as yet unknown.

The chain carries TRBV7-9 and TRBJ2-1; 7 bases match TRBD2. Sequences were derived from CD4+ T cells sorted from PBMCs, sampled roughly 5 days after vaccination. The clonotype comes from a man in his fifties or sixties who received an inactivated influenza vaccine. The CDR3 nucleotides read TGTGCCAGCAGCCCCGGGGGGATCACATTCTTC. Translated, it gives CASSPGGITFF.